Listed below are T cell receptor beta chains from one sample, sequenced in a study of blood T cell repertoires in COVID-19. Sequencing was performed with immunoSEQ multiplex PCR; in TCRdb, only in-frame clones are kept and a portion is missing. The repertoire holds around 250,000 clones, with 90% as singletons. Specimen: peripheral blood. These receptors all come from a woman aged 60-75 years with COVID-19, enrolled during active disease. CDR3s leave out the opening cysteine and the closing phenylalanine or tryptophan.

>TRBJ1-2|TRBV7-2
ASSSPTAFYGYT
>TRBJ2-3|TRBV9
ASSPRGGVLLSTDTQY
>TRBJ1-6|TRBV6-6
ASSSPRGKRSPLH
>TRBJ1-5|TRBV18
ASSLDRGNQPQH
>TRBJ1-3|TRBV7-8
ASSSSGGSGNTIY
>TRBJ2-1|TRBV27
ASSYGGPYNEQF
>TRBJ1-2|TRBV5-8
ASTPDRDRGYGYT
>TRBJ2-3|TRBV7-2
ASSPLSSTQY
>TRBJ1-5|TRBV12-3/TRBV12-4
ASSLNSNQPQH
>TRBJ1-5|TRBV19
ASSFQGAHQPQH
>TRBJ1-5|TRBV18
ASSPSGGFGNQPQH
>TRBJ2-3|TRBV4-3
ASSQESRGGAADTQY
>TRBJ2-5|TRBV27
ASSHHRNQETQY
>TRBJ2-3|TRBV5-1
ASSLGGTSITDTQY
>TRBJ1-5|TRBV10-3
AISEGAMGQPQH
>TRBJ2-5|TRBV10-3
AISDNKAGETQY
>TRBJ2-1|TRBV5-1
ASSPSPGGGGNEQF